Listed here is a single T cell receptor (beta chain). Clones were read by immunoSEQ multiplex PCR, and TCRdb kept only the in-frame ones, dropping some. The sample gives about 130,000 clones, approximately 81% of which show up once; around 13% is in the top ten. The sample originates from a study of cytotoxic CD8 clonotypes in ibrutinib-treated CLL. As for the study in general: Following treatment for a median about 12 months, range 6 to 36, response samples were then taken.

The CDR3 runs to 14 residues. Trimming pared 6 bases from V and 6 bases from J, leaving 18 bases between. Looked up from germline, CDR1 is SNHLY and CDR2 is FYNNEI. This specimen consisted of PBMCs, obtained after 12 months of ibrutinib treatment. This TCR came from a human donor with chronic lymphocytic leukemia. This chain links TRBV2 with TRBJ2-7; maybe TRBD1 (6 bases). The CDR3 DNA sequence: TGTGCCAGCAGCCGGGAACAGGGCGCTCTCGAGCAGTACTTC. Protein sequence: CASSREQGALEQYF.